These 32 T cell receptor beta chains came from one sample sequenced in a study of control samples from healthy donors and cancer patients. TCRdb's table, derived via immunoSEQ multiplex PCR, lists solely in-frame clones and lacks some. Found here are just under 80,000 clones, approximately 90% of them singletons; the top ten hold 1.9%. Input material: PBMCs. The source is a woman in her fifties or sixties with head and neck cancer.

The chain has TRBV6-2 or TRBV6-3 and TRBJ2-7; D call uncertain. CDR3 size: 13 residues. Trimming removed 4 bases from V and 4 bases from J, with 11 bases in between. The germline V gene encodes CDR1 MNHEY and CDR2 SVGEGT. The CDR3 sequence: CASSLNRNYEQYF. DNA of the CDR3: TGTGCCAGCAGTTTGAACAGAAATTACGAGCAGTACTTC.

The chain is built from TRBV27 and TRBJ2-7, with 9 bases that match TRBD2. Germline loops: CDR1 MNHEY, CDR2 SMNVEV (reference sequence). With 2 bases clipped from V and 1 base from J, the junction kept 0 bases outside the gene matches. The CDR3 runs to 14 residues. CDR3 in amino acids: CASSLLAGSYEQYF. As DNA, the CDR3 is TGTGCCAGCAGTTTACTAGCGGGGTCCTACGAGCAGTACTTC.

This sequence joins TRBV29-1 and TRBJ1-6, with 7 bases aligning to TRBD1. Germline V CDR1 and CDR2: SQVTM, ANQGSEA. Trimming at V came to 5 bases and at J to 10 bases, leaving 5 bases not matched to a gene. This CDR3 is built from 12 residues. CDR3 amino acids: CSVIGGGSPLHF. The CDR3 DNA follows: TGCAGCGTTATAGGGGGCGGATCACCCCTCCACTTT.

The chain recombines TRBV6-6 with TRBJ2-3, with D perhaps TRBD2 (5 bases). The length of the CDR3 is 15 residues. V shed 6 bases and J shed 0 bases, with 13 bases lying between them. Germline V gives CDR1 MNHNY, CDR2 SVGAGI (reference sequence). The CDR3 reads CASRARSGSTDTQYF. The CDR3 DNA reads TGTGCCAGCAGGGCCCGGAGCGGTAGCACAGATACGCAGTATTTT.

V and J are TRBV30 and TRBJ2-2; 9 positions match TRBD2. The length of the CDR3 is 15 residues. V dropped 4 bases and J dropped 5; count of bases not matched to a gene: 8. CDR1 is GTSNPN, CDR2 SVGIG, per germline (reference sequence). The CDR3: CAWTAHSGGTGELFF. As DNA, the CDR3 is TGTGCCTGGACCGCCCATAGCGGGGGAACCGGGGAGCTGTTTTTT.

The CDR3 here is CASSFPSGRASYEQYF. The CDR3 DNA sequence: TGTGCCAGCAGTTTTCCTAGCGGGAGGGCCTCCTACGAGCAGTACTTC. This chain connects TRBV28 to TRBJ2-7; 12 nucleotides line up with TRBD2. J was trimmed by 0 bases and V by 3 bases; bases with no gene match: 3. This CDR3 contains 16 residues. Germline V gene sequence: CDR1 MDHEN, CDR2 SYDVKM.

The V and J genes are TRBV12-3 or TRBV12-4 and TRBJ1-5, with unresolved D. The V end lost 4 bases, the J end lost 6 bases, and 7 bases lay between the germline ends. The CDR3 spans 12 residues. The CDR3 region is CASSSFSQPQHF. In DNA form, the CDR3 reads TGTGCCAGCAGTTCTTTCAGTCAGCCCCAGCATTTT.

The V call is TRBV19, the J call TRBJ1-1, with a weak D call TRBD1 (6 bases). Germline loops: CDR1 LNHDA, CDR2 SQIVND (reference sequence). The V end lost 10 bases, the J end lost 1 base, and 13 bases lay between the germline ends. This CDR3 comprises 13 residues. CDR3 in DNA: TGTGCCACCTCGACAGGAACGAACACTGAAGCTTTCTTT. It yields the protein CATSTGTNTEAFF.

The chain employs TRBV7-9 and TRBJ1-2; tentative D call: TRBD1 (5 bases). The CDR3 runs to 11 residues. V was trimmed by 3 bases and J by 8 bases, leaving 7 bases between them. Per germline, CDR1 SEHNR and CDR2 FQNEAQ (reference sequence). The CDR3 DNA reads TGTGCCAGCAGCTTGCAGGGAGGCTACACCTTC. Protein sequence: CASSLQGGYTF.

The rearrangement links TRBV5-4 to TRBJ2-5; 8 bases are a match to TRBD1. The CDR3 has 13 residues. V trimming: 0 bases; J trimming: 8 bases; junction bases outside the gene matches: 3. Germline CDR1 is SGHNT and CDR2 is YYREEE (reference sequence). Written as DNA, the CDR3 is TGTGCCAGCAGCTTGGGGGACAGGAACACCCAGTACTTC. It specifies CASSLGDRNTQYF.

The V call is TRBV15, the J call TRBJ2-7; D is unclear. Germline V gene sequence: CDR1 LNHNV, CDR2 YYDKDF (reference sequence). The V end lost 5 bases, the J end lost 4 bases, and 18 bases lay between the germline ends. This CDR3 has 15 residues. As DNA, the CDR3 is TGTGCCACCAGCGGGTCGATCAGTCTACCTTACGAGCAGTACTTC. Its translation: CATSGSISLPYEQYF.

DNA of the CDR3: TGTGCCAGCAGCCAACCCGATAGGGCGGGGTCCTACAATGAGCAGTTCTTC. This codes for CASSQPDRAGSYNEQFF. This sequence joins TRBV4-2 and TRBJ2-1; possibly TRBD2 for D (6 bases). From germline, CDR1 is LGHNA and CDR2 YNFKEQ. There are 17 residues in the CDR3. V was trimmed by 2 bases and J by 1 base, leaving 15 bases between them.

The rearrangement uses TRBV27 and TRBJ1-6; the match to TRBD1 covers 8 bases. Trimming at V came to 5 bases and at J to 9 bases, leaving 9 bases not matched to a gene. This CDR3 has 15 amino acids. Germline CDR1 is MNHEY and CDR2 is SMNVEV (reference sequence). This chain's CDR3 is CASSPRDRGGSPLHF. CDR3 DNA sequence: TGTGCCAGCAGTCCGCGTGACAGGGGCGGTTCACCCCTCCACTTT.

The chain has TRBV5-6 and TRBJ2-3, with TRBD2 matching 12 bases. V shed 1 base and J 2 bases; nucleotides not matched to a gene: 8. This CDR3 has 18 residues. Germline V CDR1 and CDR2: SGHDT, YYEEEE. Written as DNA, the CDR3 is TGTGCCAGCAGCTTGCGTATGACTAGCGGGAGATACACAGATACGCAGTATTTT. Translation gives CASSLRMTSGRYTDTQYF.

This rearrangement joins TRBV13 to TRBJ2-5; D gene ambiguous. The CDR3 loop spans 13 amino acids. Germline V gene sequence: CDR1 PRHDT, CDR2 FYEKMQ (reference sequence). Trimming cost V 8 bases and J 1 base, with 11 bases left between them. As DNA, the CDR3 is TGTGCCAGCTCTAAGGTTGGCCAAGAGACCCAGTACTTC. It translates to CASSKVGQETQYF.

As for this clone: One end of the junction fails to match germline, which may point to a read error. The CDR3 loop is CASSLGAGLAGSF. The CDR3 DNA is TGTGCCAGCAGCTTGGGAGCGGGACTAGCGGGTAGCTTC. The chain has TRBV5-4 and TRBJ2-7, with 12 bases aligning to TRBD2. CDR3 length: 13 residues. Germline values: CDR1 SGHNT, CDR2 YYREEE (reference sequence).

The CDR3 region is CASSPMTDEAFF. For the CDR3, the DNA is TGTGCCAGCAGCCCGATGACAGACGAAGCTTTCTTT. V and J are TRBV12-3 or TRBV12-4 and TRBJ1-1, with D possibly being TRBD1 (5 bases). The CDR3 contains 12 residues. The germline V and J ends were trimmed by 6 bases and 8 bases, with 13 bases remaining between them.

The V gene is TRBV7-2, the J gene TRBJ2-1; TRBD2 matches at 11 bases. Germline V gene lookup returns CDR1 SGHTA and CDR2 FQGNSA. This CDR3 contains 17 residues. Trimming took 1 base from V and 2 from J; bases not matched to a gene: 4. The CDR3 coding sequence is TGTGCCAGCAGCTTAGTTTTAGCGGGAGGGACCTACAATGAGCAGTTCTTC. Translated: CASSLVLAGGTYNEQFF.

The V gene is TRBV4-2, the J gene TRBJ1-2; no firm D call. CDR1 LGHNA and CDR2 YNFKEQ come from the germline V gene. This CDR3 has 13 amino acids. V dropped 0 bases and J dropped 7 bases, with 9 bases sitting between them. CDR3 region: CASSQEGNAGYTF. The CDR3 DNA reads TGTGCCAGCAGCCAAGAAGGGAACGCTGGCTACACCTTC.

This chain connects TRBV20-1 to TRBJ2-3, with D hard to call. Trimming pared 3 bases from V and 3 bases from J, leaving 16 bases between. Per the germline V gene, CDR1 is DFQATT and CDR2 is SNEGSKA (reference sequence). CDR3 size: 15 residues. CDR3 sequence: CSASLLELRTDTQYF. Here the CDR3 DNA reads TGCAGTGCTAGTTTGCTGGAGTTAAGGACAGATACGCAGTATTTT.

The V gene is TRBV6-1, the J gene TRBJ1-2, with D tentatively TRBD1 (6 bases). The CDR3 contains 15 residues. The germline V and J ends were trimmed by 0 bases and 8 bases, with 16 bases remaining between them. From germline, CDR1 is MNHNS and CDR2 SASEGT. CDR3 protein: CASSEARQGMYGYTF. CDR3 DNA: TGTGCCAGCAGTGAAGCGCGGCAGGGGATGTACGGCTACACCTTC.

This clone has only a few counts. The chain uses TRBV6-5 and TRBJ1-4, with D uncertain. V dropped 6 bases and J dropped 4 bases, with 9 bases sitting between them. The CDR3 has 13 amino acids. CDR1 is MNHEY, CDR2 SVGAGI, per germline. Written as DNA, the CDR3 is TGTGCCAGCAGGTCCGGGAGTAATGAAAAACTGTTTTTT. It codes for CASRSGSNEKLFF.

This clone was seen just once. The V call is TRBV7-9, the J call TRBJ2-1, with 13 bases that match TRBD2. This CDR3 has 16 residues. Germline-derived CDR1 and CDR2 are SEHNR and FQNEAQ (reference sequence). Losses at the gene ends were 4 bases for V and 3 bases for J; bases not matched to a gene: 3. CDR3 loop: CASSSRTSGGYNEQFF. The CDR3, as DNA: TGTGCCAGCAGCTCTCGGACTAGCGGGGGCTACAATGAGCAGTTCTTC. Variable domain in full (rest from reference TRBV7-9 and TRBJ2-1): DTGVSQNPRHKITKRGQNVTFRCDPISEHNRLYWYRQTLGQGPEFLTYFQNEAQLEKSRLLSDRFSAERPKGSFSTLEIQRTEQGDSAMYLCASSSRTSGGYNEQFFGPGTRLTVL.

This clone was recorded a few times. This chain joins TRBV6-5 and TRBJ2-1; D not resolved. The CDR3 has 11 amino acids. Trimming shortened V by 8 bases and J by 9 bases, and 11 bases separated the two germline ends. Germline values: CDR1 MNHEY, CDR2 SVGAGI. Here the CDR3 DNA reads TGTGCCAGCTCGATAGAGACTGAGCAGTTCTTC. Its translation is CASSIETEQFF.

The V call is TRBV5-5, the J call TRBJ2-7, with D perhaps TRBD1 or TRBD2 (5 bases each). Germline loops: CDR1 SGHKS, CDR2 YYEKEE (reference sequence). Trimming took 4 bases from V and 2 from J, leaving 19 bases between them. CDR3 size: 16 residues. CDR3 sequence (DNA): TGTGCCAGCAGCCAAATACCGGGACGTTCGACCTACGAGCAGTACTTC. Translation gives CASSQIPGRSTYEQYF.

V usage is TRBV5-5 and J usage is TRBJ2-3; the match to TRBD1 covers 8 bases. J lost 6 bases, V lost 1 base, and 10 bases had no gene match. The CDR3 length is 16 residues. Germline lookup yields CDR1 SGHKS and CDR2 YYEKEE (reference sequence). The CDR3 DNA follows: TGTGCCAGCAGCTTGATCCTCGGGACAGGTTACGATACGCAGTATTTT. It yields the protein CASSLILGTGYDTQYF.

V gene TRBV7-2 combines with J gene TRBJ2-5, with unresolved D. The V gene lost 5 bases and the J gene lost 5 bases, with 15 bases spanning the gap. The CDR3 spans 14 residues. Germline V gene sequence: CDR1 SGHTA, CDR2 FQGNSA. CDR3 protein: CASSRFGRKETQYF. Here the CDR3 DNA reads TGTGCCAGCAGCCGCTTCGGGCGGAAGGAGACCCAGTACTTC.

The chain recombines TRBV3-1 (or the pseudogene TRBV3-2) with TRBJ2-1; unclear D gene. Germline-derived CDR1 and CDR2 are LGHDT and YNNKEL (reference sequence). V shed 1 base and J shed 8 bases, with 15 bases lying between them. This CDR3 is built from 15 residues. CDR3 sequence reads: CASSQALLGDYEQFF. The CDR3 DNA reads TGTGCCAGCAGCCAAGCCCTACTGGGTGACTATGAGCAGTTCTTC.

This chain links TRBV7-9 with TRBJ1-4; D gene uncertain. This CDR3 has 15 residues. Trimming removed 1 base at V and 0 bases at J, with 6 bases between. Germline CDR1 reads SEHNR; CDR2 reads FQNEAQ (reference sequence). The CDR3 DNA sequence: TGTGCCAGCAGCTTAGACGGGACAACTAATGAAAAACTGTTTTTT. Translated, it gives CASSLDGTTNEKLFF.

V is TRBV14 and J is TRBJ1-5; unclear D gene. V was trimmed by 4 bases and J by 2 bases, leaving 24 bases between them. The CDR3 has 19 amino acids. Germline-derived CDR1 and CDR2 are SGHDN and FVKESK. CDR3 loop: CASSPRQGFGIPGNQPQHF. The CDR3 DNA reads TGTGCCAGCAGCCCCAGGCAAGGGTTTGGTATCCCCGGCAATCAGCCCCAGCATTTT.

This chain joins TRBV9 and TRBJ1-6; 10 bases map to TRBD1. The V and J ends lost 3 bases and 10 bases, in that order; junction bases with no gene match: 7. Germline loops: CDR1 SGDLS, CDR2 YYNGEE. The CDR3 is 15 residues long. CDR3 sequence (DNA): TGTGCCAGCAGCGCTAGGGACAGGGGCGGGTCACCCCTCCACTTT. Encoded protein: CASSARDRGGSPLHF.

This chain uses TRBV20-1 with TRBJ1-2; D may be TRBD1 (5 bases). This CDR3 contains 14 residues. With 3 bases removed from V and 6 bases from J, the gap between germline ends came to 17 bases. CDR1 and CDR2 (germline): DFQATT, SNEGSKA (reference sequence). The CDR3 bases are TGCAGTGCTAGTCGTGGGGCGTTAGGGGATGGCTACACCTTC. This encodes CSASRGALGDGYTF.